This record concerns one TCR beta chain sequence. The antigen remains undetermined. Second doses at about 4 or about 12 weeks were pooled. This entry comes from a study of T cell responses to AZD1222 COVID-19 vaccine. Whole-study results and caveats: Two AZD1222 doses significantly raised spike-specific TCR breadth and depth over controls. Clonal diversity was possibly underestimated, and the donors were mostly white British, with more females. Repertoires were sampled only after the peak T cell response.

Germline loops: CDR1 SNHLY, CDR2 FYNNEI. V gave up 7 bases and J gave up 7 bases, with 11 bases separating them. The CDR3 runs to 13 residues. Clones were sequenced by immunoSEQ multiplex PCR, and TCRdb holds only the in-frame ones, with some missing. Of about 140,000 clones listed, 90% to 95% are singletons. The receptor comes from an adult who received the AZD1222 COVID-19 vaccine. The rearrangement uses TRBV2 and TRBJ1-6, with D uncertain. The sample here was peripheral blood, taken 28 days after the second AZD1222 dose. For the CDR3, the DNA is TGTGCCAGCATGGTGGATGGGAATTCACCCCTCCACTTT. Protein sequence: CASMVDGNSPLHF.